Detailed here is one T cell receptor (beta chain). As yet, its antigen is unknown. A single record per CDR3 protein comes from TCRdb applying MiXCR to the 5' RACE reads. The table includes around 250,000 distinct CDR3 sequences, 15% to 20% detected once. This specimen comes from a study of CD8 T cells in ankylosing spondylitis. Broader study findings: In reactive arthritis synovial fluid and blood, some motif variants had been reported before. Reports say disease-linked clones showed up significantly more in matched ankylosing spondylitis synovial fluid. Disease-linked clones were found to be CD8+ and relatively rare in peripheral blood.

The junction had 7 bases not matched to a gene; V was cut back by 0 bases and J by 3 bases. The CDR3 length is 17 residues. CDR1 is LNHNV and CDR2 is YYDKDF in the germline V gene (reference sequence). The chain employs TRBV15 and TRBJ2-7; 11 bases match TRBD1. The specimen was blood, either unsorted or a sorted T cell fraction (not recorded which). The sequence was obtained from a male donor with ankylosing spondylitis or in good health (not recorded which). CDR3 bases: TGTGCCACCAGCAGAGATAAAGGGACAGGGGGTTACTACGAGCAGTACTTC. Translation gives CATSRDKGTGGYYEQYF.